This TCR beta chain comes out of a study of cytomegalovirus exposure and HLA in healthy donors. Study as a whole: Within an early data release were roughly 83 million unique TCRs drawn from HLA-typed donors. Points from the study as a whole: A likely sequencing artifact accounted for one observed cluster of highly shared sequence variants. More clonal expansion characterized HLA-associated TCR beta chains than equally common others in a later analysis. Presence/absence analyses treated sequencing depth as roughly uniform across donors.

Concerning this clone: Its specificity is not known.

It was with 60 Vbeta and 13 Jbeta primers that the PCR ran. Data came from immunoSEQ multiplex PCR; TCRdb stores just in-frame clones and leaves some out. The sample consists of some 200,000 clones, 84% of them appearing once. Trimming removed 0 bases from V and 3 bases from J, with 12 bases in between. Germline V gene data show CDR1 as SGHRS and CDR2 as YFSETQ. The CDR3 sequence is 15 residues long. The sample consisted of PBMCs. The V call is TRBV5-1, the J call TRBJ1-1; TRBD1 might be the D (5 bases). The clonotype was recovered from a woman in her fifties or sixties in good health and CMV-seropositive. CDR3 amino acids: CASSLGVRDYTEAFF. The CDR3 DNA is TGCGCCAGCAGCTTGGGAGTCAGGGATTACACTGAAGCTTTCTTT.